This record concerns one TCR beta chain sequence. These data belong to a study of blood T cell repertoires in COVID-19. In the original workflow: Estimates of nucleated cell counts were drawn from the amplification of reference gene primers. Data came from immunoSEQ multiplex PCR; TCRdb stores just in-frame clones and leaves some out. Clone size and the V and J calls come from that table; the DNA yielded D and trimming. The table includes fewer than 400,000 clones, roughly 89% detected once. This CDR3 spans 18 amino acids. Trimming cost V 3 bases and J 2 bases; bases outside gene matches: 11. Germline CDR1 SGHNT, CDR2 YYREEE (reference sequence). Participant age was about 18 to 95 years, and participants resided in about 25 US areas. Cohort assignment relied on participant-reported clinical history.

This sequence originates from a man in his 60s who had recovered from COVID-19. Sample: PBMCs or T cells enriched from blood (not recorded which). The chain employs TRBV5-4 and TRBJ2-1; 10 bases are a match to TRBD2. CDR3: CASSSRGRLAGAYNEQFF. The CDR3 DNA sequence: TGTGCCAGCAGCTCCAGGGGGCGGCTAGCGGGAGCCTACAATGAGCAGTTCTTC.